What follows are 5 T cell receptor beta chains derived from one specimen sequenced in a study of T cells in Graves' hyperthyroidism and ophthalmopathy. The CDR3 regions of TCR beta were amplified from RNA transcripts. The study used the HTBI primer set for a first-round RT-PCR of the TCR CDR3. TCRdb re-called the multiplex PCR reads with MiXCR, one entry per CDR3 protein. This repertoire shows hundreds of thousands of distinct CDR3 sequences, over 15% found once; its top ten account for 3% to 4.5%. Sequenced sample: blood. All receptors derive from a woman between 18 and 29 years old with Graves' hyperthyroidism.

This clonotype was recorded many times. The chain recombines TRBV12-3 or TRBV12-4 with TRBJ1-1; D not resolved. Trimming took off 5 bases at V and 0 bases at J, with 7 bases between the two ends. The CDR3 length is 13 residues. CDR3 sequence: CASSASMNTEAFF. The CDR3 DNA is TGTGCCAGCAGTGCGAGTATGAACACTGAAGCTTTCTTT.

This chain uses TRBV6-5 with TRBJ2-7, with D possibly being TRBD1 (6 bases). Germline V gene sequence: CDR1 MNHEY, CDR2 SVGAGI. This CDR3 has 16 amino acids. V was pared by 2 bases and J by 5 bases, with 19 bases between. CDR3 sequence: CASSYPRGQGKNEQYF. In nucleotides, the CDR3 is TGTGCCAGCAGTTACCCAAGGGGCCAGGGGAAAAACGAGCAGTACTTC.

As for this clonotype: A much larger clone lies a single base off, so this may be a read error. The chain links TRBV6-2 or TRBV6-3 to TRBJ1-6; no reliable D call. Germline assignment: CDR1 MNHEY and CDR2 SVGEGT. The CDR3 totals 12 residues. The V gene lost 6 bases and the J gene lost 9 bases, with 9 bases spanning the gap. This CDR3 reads CASRRTTSPLHF. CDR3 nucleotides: TGTGCCAGCAGACGGACGACTTCACCCCTCCACTTT.

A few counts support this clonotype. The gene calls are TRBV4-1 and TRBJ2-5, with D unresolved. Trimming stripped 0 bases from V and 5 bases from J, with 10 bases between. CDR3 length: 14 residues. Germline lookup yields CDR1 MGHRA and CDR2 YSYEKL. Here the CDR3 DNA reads TGCGCCAGCAGCCAAGAGTCTGCCTTGGAGACCCAGTACTTC. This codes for CASSQESALETQYF.

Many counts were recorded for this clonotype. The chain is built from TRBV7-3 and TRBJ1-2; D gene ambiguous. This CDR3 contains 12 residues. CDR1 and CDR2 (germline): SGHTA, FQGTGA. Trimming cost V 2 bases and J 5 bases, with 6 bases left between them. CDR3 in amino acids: CASSLPGYGYTF. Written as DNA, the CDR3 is TGTGCCAGCAGCTTACCTGGTTATGGCTACACCTTC.